The following is a TCR beta chain sequence with its context. CDR3 length: 12 amino acids. Trimming took 6 bases from V and 4 from J, leaving 7 bases between them. CDR1 is MNHEY, CDR2 SMNVEV, per germline (reference sequence). The data originate from a study of blood T cell repertoires in COVID-19. Study information: Collection of acute and convalescent COVID-19 samples took place in the United States, Italy and Spain.

Assay: immunoSEQ multiplex PCR; the TCRdb copy retains only in-frame clones and omits some. The table shows around 100,000 clones, with 65% to 80% occurring only once. The sequenced sample was peripheral blood. The chain is built from TRBV27 and TRBJ2-1; possibly TRBD2 for D (6 bases). This TCR was recovered from a man in his sixties or seventies with active or convalescent COVID-19. Here the CDR3 reads CASSAGYNEQFF. CDR3 bases: TGTGCCAGCAGCGCGGGGTACAATGAGCAGTTCTTC.